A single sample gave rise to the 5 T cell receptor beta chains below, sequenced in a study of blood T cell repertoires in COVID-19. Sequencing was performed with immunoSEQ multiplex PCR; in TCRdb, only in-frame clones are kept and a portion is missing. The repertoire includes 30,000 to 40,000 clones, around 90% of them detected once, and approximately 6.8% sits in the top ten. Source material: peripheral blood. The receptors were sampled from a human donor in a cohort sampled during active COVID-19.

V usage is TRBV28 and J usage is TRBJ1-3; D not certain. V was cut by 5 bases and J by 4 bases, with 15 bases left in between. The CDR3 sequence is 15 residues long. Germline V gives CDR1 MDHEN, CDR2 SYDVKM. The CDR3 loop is CASSALGAWGNTIYF. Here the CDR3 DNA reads TGTGCCAGCAGTGCCCTCGGAGCTTGGGGAAACACCATATATTTT.

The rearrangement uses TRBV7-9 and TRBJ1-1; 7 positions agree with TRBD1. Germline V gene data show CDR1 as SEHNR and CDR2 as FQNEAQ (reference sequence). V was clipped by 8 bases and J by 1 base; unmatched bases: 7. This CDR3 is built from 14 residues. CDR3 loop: CASGDRVRNTEAFF. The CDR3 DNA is TGTGCCAGCGGAGACAGGGTTAGGAACACTGAAGCTTTCTTT.

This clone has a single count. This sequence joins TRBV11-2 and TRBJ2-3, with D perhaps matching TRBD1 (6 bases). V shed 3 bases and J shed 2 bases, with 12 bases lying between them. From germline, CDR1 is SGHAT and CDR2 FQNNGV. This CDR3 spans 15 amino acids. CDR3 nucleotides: TGTGCCAGCAGCTTGTCCAGGGGCCCCACAGATACGCAGTATTTT. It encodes CASSLSRGPTDTQYF.

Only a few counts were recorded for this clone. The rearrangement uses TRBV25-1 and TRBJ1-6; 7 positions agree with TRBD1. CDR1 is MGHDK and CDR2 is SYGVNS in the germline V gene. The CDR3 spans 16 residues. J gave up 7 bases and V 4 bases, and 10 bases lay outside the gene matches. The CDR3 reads CASSASGTVLNSPLHF. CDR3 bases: TGTGCCAGCAGTGCGTCCGGGACAGTCCTAAATTCACCCCTCCACTTT.

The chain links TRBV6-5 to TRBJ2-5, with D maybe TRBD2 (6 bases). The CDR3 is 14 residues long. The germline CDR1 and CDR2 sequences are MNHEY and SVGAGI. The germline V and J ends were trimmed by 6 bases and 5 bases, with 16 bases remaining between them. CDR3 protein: CASRGLPSWETQYF. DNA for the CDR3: TGTGCCAGCAGGGGACTCCCTAGCTGGGAGACCCAGTACTTC.